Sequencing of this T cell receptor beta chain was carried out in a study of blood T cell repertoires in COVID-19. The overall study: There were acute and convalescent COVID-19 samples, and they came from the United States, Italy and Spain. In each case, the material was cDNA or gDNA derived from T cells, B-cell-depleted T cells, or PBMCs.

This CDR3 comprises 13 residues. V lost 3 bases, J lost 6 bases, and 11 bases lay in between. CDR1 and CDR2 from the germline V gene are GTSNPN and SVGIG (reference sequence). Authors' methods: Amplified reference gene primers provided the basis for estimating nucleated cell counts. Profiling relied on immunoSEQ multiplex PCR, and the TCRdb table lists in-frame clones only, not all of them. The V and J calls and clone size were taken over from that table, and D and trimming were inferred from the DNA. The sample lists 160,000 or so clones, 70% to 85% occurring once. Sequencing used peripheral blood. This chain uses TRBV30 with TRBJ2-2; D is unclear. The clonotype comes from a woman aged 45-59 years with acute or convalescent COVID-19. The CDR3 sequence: CAWSGFNSGELFF. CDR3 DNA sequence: TGTGCCTGGAGCGGGTTCAACTCCGGGGAGCTGTTTTTT.